This T cell receptor beta chain was recorded in a study of T cell responses to AZD1222 COVID-19 vaccine. Comment on this clone: Its antigen is unidentified.

The V and J ends lost 4 bases and 6 bases, in that order; junction bases with no gene match: 3. CDR3 length: 15 amino acids. Germline V CDR1 and CDR2: SGHAT, FQDESV (reference sequence). Method: immunoSEQ multiplex PCR; TCRdb's copy keeps in-frame clones and lacks some. The sample yields about 70,000 clones, 90% seen once. Findings and limits, study-wide: Seropositive at baseline were only a handful of AZD1222 recipients. Spike regions recognized by vaccine-associated CD4 TCRs spanned the protein, led by 160-218 and 743-854. Possibly, clonal diversity was underestimated; donors were largely white British and included more females. Recipients of two AZD1222 doses showed rising Spike-specific TCR breadth and depth.

V is TRBV11-1 and J is TRBJ2-1; 13 bases align to TRBD2. This receptor was taken from an adult who received the AZD1222 COVID-19 vaccine. Here the sequenced sample was peripheral blood, taken 28 days after the second AZD1222 dose. The CDR3 DNA is TGTGCCAGCAGCTATCGGACTAGCGGGAGCAATGAGCAGTTCTTC. Residues: CASSYRTSGSNEQFF.